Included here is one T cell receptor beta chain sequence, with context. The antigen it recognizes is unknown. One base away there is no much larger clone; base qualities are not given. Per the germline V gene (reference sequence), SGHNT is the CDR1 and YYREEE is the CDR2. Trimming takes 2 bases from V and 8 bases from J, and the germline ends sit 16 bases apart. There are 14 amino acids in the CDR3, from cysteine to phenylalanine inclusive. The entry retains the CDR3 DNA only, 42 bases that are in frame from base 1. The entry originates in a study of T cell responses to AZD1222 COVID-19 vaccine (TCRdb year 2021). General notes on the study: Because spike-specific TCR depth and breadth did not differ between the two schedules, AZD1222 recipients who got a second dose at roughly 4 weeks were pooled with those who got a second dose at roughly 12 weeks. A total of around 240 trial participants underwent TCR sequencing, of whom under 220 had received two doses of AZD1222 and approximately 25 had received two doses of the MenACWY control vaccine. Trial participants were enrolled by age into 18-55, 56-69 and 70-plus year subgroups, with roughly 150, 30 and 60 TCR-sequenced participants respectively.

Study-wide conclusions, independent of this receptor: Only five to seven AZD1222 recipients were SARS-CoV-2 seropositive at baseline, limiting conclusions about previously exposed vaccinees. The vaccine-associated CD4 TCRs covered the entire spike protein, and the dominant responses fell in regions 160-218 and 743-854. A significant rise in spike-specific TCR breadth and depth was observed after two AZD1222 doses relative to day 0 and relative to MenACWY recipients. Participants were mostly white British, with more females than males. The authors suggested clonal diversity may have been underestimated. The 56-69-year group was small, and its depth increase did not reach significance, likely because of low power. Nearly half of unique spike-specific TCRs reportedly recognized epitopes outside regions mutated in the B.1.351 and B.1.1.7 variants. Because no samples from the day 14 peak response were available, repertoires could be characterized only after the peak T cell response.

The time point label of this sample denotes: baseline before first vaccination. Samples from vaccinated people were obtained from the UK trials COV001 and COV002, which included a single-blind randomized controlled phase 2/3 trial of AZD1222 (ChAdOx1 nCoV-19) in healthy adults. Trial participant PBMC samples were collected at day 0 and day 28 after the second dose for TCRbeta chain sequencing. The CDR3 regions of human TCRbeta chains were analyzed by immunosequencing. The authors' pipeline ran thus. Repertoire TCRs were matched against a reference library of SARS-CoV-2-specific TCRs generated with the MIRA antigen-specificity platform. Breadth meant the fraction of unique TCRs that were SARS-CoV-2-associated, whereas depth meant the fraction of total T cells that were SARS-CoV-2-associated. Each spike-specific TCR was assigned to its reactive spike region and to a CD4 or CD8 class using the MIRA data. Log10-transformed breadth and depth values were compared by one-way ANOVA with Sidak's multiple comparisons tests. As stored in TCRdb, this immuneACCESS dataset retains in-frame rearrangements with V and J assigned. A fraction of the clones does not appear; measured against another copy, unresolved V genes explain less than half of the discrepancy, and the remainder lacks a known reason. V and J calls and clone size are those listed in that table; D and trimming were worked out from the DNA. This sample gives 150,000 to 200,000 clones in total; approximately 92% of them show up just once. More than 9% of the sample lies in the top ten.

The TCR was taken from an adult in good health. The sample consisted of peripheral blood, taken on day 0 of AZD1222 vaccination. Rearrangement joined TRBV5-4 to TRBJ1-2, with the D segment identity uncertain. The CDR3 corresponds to CASSLKYSGLGYTF. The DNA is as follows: TGTGCCAGCAGCTTAAAGTACAGTGGGCTGGGCTACACCTTC.